Described below is a single T cell receptor (beta chain) sequence and its context. The CDR3 is made up of 15 amino acids. Trimming cost V 4 bases and J 1 base, with 12 bases left between them. Germline-derived CDR1 and CDR2 are SGHRS and YFSETQ. The record originates from a study of blood T cell repertoires in COVID-19. Study-level background: The United States, Italy and Spain provided the acute and convalescent COVID-19 samples. T cells, B-cell-depleted T cells, or PBMCs supplied cDNA or gDNA.

Some clones are missing from TCRdb's copy, which holds only in-frame ones; the method was immunoSEQ multiplex PCR. The sample records more than 150,000 clones, 60% to 80% being singletons. The J gene is TRBJ2-4, the V gene TRBV5-1, with D perhaps matching TRBD2 (6 bases). The sequence was obtained from a woman between 65 and 79 years old with acute or convalescent COVID-19. The sequenced material came from peripheral blood. CDR3 sequence (DNA): TGCGCCAGCAGCGCCGAAACTAGCGCCAAAAACATTCAGTACTTC. It is translated as CASSAETSAKNIQYF.